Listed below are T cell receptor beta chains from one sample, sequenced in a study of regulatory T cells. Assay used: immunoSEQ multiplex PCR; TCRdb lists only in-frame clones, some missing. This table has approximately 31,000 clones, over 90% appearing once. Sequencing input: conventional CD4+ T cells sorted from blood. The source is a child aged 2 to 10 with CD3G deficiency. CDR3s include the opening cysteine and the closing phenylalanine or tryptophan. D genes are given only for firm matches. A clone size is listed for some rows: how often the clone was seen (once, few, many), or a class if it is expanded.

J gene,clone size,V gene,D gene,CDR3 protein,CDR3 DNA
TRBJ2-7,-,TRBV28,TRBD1,CATGQGYSYEQYF,TGTGCCACCGGACAGGGATACTCCTACGAGCAGTACTTC
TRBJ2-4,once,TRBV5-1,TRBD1,CASRGGDRGDIQYF,TGCGCCAGCAGGGGTGGCGACAGGGGGGACATTCAGTACTTC
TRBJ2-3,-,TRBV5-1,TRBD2,CASSLGLAGEGDTQYF,TGCGCCAGCAGCTTGGGTCTAGCGGGAGAGGGAGATACGCAGTATTTT
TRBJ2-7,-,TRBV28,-,CASSTDPIGEQYF,TGTGCCAGCAGCACCGACCCAATCGGCGAGCAGTACTTC
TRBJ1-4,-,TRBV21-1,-,CASSKECGNEKLFF,TGTGCCAGCAGCAAAGAGTGCGGGAATGAAAAACTGTTTTTT
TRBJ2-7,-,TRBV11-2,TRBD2,CASSRTSGSYEQYF,TGTGCCAGCAGCCGGACTAGCGGGAGTTACGAGCAGTACTTC
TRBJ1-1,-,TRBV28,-,CASSFGGDAFF,TGTGCCAGCAGTTTCGGGGGGGACGCTTTCTTT
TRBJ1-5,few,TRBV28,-,CASSPQSVVGGQPQHF,TGTGCCAGCAGTCCCCAGAGTGTGGTAGGGGGTCAGCCCCAGCATTTT
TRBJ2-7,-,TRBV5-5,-,CASSLAGSYEQYF,TGTGCCAGCAGCCTCGCGGGGTCCTACGAGCAGTACTTC
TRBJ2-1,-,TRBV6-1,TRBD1,CASSEVWDRASYEQFF,TGTGCCAGCAGTGAAGTTTGGGACAGGGCCTCGTATGAGCAGTTCTTC
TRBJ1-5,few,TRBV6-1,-,CASSEPGGSGNQPQHF,TGTGCCAGCAGTGAACCGGGGGGTAGTGGCAATCAGCCCCAGCATTTT
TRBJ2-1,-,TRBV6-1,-,CASSVHRVNEQFF,TGTGCCAGCAGTGTTCACAGGGTTAATGAGCAGTTCTTC
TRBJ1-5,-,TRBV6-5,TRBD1,CASSSRQGANNQPQHF,TGTGCCAGCAGTTCACGACAGGGGGCGAACAATCAGCCCCAGCATTTT
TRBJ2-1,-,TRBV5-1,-,CASSLGGPYNEQFF,TGCGCCAGCAGCTTGGGGGGCCCTTACAATGAGCAGTTCTTC